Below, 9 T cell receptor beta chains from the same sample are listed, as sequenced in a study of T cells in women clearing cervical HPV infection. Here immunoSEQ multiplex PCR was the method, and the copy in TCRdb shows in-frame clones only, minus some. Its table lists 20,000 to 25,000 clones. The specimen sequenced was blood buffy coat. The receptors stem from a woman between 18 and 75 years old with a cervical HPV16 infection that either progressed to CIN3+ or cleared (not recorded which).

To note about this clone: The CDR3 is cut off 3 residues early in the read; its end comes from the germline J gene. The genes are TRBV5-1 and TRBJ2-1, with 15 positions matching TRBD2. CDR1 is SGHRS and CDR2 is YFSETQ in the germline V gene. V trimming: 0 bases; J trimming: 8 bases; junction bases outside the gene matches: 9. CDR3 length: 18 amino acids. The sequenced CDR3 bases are TGCGCCAGCAGCTTGGAGGGGACTAGCGGGAGGAATGAGTATGAG. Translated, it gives CASSLEGTSGRNEYE. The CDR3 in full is CASSLEGTSGRNEYEQFF.

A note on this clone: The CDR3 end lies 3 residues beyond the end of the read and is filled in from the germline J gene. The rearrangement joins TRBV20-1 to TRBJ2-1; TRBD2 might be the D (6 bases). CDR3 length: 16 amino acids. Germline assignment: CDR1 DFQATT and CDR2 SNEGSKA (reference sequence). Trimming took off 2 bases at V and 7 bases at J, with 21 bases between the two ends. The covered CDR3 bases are TGCAGTGCTAGACCTCCGGGAGCTATAGGGGTGAATGAG. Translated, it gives CSARPPGAIGVNE. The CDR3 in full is CSARPPGAIGVNEQFF.

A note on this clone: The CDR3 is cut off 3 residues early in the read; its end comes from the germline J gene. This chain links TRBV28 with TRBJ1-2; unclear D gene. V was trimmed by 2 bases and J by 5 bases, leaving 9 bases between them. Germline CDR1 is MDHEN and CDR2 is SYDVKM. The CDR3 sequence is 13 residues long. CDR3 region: CASSLGPGYGYTF. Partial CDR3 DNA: TGTGCCAGCAGTTTAGGTCCGGGGTATGGC.

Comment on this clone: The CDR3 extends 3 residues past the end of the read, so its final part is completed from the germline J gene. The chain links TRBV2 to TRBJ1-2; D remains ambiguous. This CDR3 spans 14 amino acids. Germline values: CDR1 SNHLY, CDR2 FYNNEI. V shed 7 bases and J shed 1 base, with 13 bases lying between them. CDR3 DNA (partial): TGTGCCAGCACACAACAGCCAAATAACTATGGC. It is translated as CASTQQPNNYG. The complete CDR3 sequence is CASTQQPNNYGYTF.

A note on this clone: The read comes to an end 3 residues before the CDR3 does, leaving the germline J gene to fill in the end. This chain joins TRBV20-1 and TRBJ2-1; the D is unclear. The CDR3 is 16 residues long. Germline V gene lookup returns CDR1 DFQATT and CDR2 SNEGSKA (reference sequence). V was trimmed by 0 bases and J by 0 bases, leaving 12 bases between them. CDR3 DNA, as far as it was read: TGCAGTGCTAGAGACCGCAAGCTGAGCTCCTACAATGAG. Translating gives CSARDRKLSSYNE. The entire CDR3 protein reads CSARDRKLSSYNEQFF.

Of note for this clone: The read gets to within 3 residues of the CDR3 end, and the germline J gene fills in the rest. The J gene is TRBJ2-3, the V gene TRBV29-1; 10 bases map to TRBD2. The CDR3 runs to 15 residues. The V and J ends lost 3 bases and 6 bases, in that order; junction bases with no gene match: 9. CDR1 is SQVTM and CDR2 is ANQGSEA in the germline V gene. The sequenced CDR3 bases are TGCAGCGTTGATAAGGGTAGCGGGAGGTACGATACG. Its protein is CSVDKGSGRYDT. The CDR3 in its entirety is CSVDKGSGRYDTQYF.

CDR3: CASSPPGTGNSPLHF. Partial CDR3 DNA: TGTGCCAGCAGCCCCCCCGGGACAGGCAATTCACCC. The chain is built from TRBV7-2 and TRBJ1-6; 8 nucleotides line up with TRBD1. The read ends 3 residues before the CDR3 terminus; that terminus is restored from the germline J gene. V lost 5 bases to trimming and J lost 7 bases; unmatched junction nucleotides: 7. This CDR3 is built from 15 residues. Germline CDR1 SGHTA, CDR2 FQGNSA.

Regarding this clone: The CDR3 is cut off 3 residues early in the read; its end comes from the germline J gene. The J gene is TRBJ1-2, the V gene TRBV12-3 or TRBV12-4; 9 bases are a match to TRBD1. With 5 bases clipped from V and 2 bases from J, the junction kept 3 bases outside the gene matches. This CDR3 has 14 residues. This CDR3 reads CASSRGQGNYGYTF. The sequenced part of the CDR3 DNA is TGTGCCAGCAGTCGGGGACAGGGAAACTATGGC.

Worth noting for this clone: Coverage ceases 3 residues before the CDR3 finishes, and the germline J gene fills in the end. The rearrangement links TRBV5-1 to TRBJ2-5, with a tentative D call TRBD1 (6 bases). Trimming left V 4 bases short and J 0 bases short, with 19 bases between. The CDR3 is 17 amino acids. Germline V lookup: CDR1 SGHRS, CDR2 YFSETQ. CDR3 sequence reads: CASSLDRGTPYQETQYF. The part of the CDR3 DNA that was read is TGCGCCAGCAGCCTCGACCGAGGGACACCTTACCAAGAGACC.